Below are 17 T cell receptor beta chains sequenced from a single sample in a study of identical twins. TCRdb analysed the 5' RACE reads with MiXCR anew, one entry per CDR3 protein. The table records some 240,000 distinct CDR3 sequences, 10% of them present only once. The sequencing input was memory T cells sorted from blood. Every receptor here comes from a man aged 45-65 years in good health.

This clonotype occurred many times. The CDR3 protein is CASSLGSTIREQYF. The CDR3, as DNA: TGTGCCAGCAGCTTAGGGAGCACCATAAGAGAGCAGTACTTC. The rearrangement joins TRBV7-2 to TRBJ2-7; D remains ambiguous. The CDR3 runs to 14 residues. Trimming shortened V by 1 base and J by 7 bases, and 14 bases separated the two germline ends. Germline V gene lookup returns CDR1 SGHTA and CDR2 FQGNSA.

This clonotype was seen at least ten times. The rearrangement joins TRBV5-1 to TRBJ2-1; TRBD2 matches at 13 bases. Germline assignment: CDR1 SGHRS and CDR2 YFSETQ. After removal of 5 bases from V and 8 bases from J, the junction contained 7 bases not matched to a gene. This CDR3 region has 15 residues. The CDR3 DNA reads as TGCGCCAGCAGGGGACTAGCGGGAACTTTGGATGAGCAGTTCTTC. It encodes CASRGLAGTLDEQFF.

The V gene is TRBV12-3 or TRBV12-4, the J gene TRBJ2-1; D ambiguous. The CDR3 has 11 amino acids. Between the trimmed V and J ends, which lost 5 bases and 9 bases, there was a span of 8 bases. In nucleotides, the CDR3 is TGTGCCAGCAGTCGGCGAGGTGAGCAGTTCTTC. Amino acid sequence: CASSRRGEQFF.

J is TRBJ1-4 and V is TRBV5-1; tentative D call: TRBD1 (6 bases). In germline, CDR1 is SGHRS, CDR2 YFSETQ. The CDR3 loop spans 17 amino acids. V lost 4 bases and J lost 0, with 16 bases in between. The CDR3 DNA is TGCGCCAGCAGCCGCCGACAGGCGGACGCAACTAATGAAAAACTGTTTTTT. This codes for CASSRRQADATNEKLFF.

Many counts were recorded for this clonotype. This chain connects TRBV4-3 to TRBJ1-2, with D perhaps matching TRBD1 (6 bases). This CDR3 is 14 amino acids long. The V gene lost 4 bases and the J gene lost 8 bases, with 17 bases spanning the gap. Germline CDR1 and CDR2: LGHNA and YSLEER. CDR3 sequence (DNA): TGCGCCAGCAGCCCCTGGACAGCGGATGTAGGCTACACCTTC. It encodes CASSPWTADVGYTF.

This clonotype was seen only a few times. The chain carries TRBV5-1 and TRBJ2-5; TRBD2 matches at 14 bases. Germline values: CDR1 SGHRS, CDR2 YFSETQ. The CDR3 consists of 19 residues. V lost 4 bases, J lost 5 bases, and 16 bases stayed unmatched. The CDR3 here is CASSPGTSGSPTRGETQYF. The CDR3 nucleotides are TGCGCCAGCAGCCCTGGGACTAGCGGGAGTCCCACGAGGGGTGAGACCCAGTACTTC.

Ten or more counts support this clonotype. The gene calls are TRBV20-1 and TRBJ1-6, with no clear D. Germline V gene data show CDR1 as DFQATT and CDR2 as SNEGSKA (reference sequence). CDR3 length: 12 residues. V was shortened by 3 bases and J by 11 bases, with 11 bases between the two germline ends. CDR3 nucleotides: TGCAGTGCTAGCGGCGCCTTTCCACCCCTCCACTTT. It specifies CSASGAFPPLHF.

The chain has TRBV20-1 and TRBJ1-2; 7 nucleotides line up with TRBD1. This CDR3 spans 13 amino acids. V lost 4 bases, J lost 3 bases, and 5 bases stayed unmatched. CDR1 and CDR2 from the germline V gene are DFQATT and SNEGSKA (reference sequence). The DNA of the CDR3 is TGCAGTGCTAACTCAGGGGGTGACTATGGCTACACCTTC. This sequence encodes CSANSGGDYGYTF.

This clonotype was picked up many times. The CDR3 nucleotides are TGTGCCAGCAGTTACCCCGGGGTCGGGACAGATACGCAGTATTTT. This codes for CASSYPGVGTDTQYF. V and J are TRBV6-5 and TRBJ2-3, with D tentatively TRBD2 (5 bases). The germline V gene encodes CDR1 MNHEY and CDR2 SVGAGI. Trimming cost V 2 bases and J 3 bases, with 12 bases left between them. The CDR3 spans 15 residues.

For the CDR3, the DNA is TGCAGTGCTAGCCCCCGTGACCATTTTAGGAACACTGAAGCTTTCTTT. As protein: CSASPRDHFRNTEAFF. The V gene is TRBV20-1, the J gene TRBJ1-1; no clear D gene. The germline V and J ends were trimmed by 3 bases and 1 base, with 18 bases remaining between them. The CDR3 is 16 residues long. Germline V CDR1 and CDR2: DFQATT, SNEGSKA (reference sequence).

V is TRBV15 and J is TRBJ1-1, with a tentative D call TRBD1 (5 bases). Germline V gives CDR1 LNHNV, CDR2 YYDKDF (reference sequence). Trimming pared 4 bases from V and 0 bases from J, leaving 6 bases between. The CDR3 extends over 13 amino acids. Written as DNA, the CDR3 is TGTGCCACCAGCACAGGGATGAACACTGAAGCTTTCTTT. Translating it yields CATSTGMNTEAFF. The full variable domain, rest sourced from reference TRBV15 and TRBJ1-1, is DAMVIQNPRYQVTQFGKPVTLSCSQTLNHNVMYWYQQKSSQAPKLLFHYYDKDFNNEADTPDNFQSRRPNTSFCFLDIRSPGLGDTAMYLCATSTGMNTEAFFGQGTRLTVV.

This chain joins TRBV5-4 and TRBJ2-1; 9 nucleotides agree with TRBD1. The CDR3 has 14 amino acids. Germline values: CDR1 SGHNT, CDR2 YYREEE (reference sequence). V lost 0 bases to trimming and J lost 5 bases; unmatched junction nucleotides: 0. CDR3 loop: CASSLGTGDNEQFF. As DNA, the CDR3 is TGTGCCAGCAGCTTGGGGACAGGGGACAATGAGCAGTTCTTC. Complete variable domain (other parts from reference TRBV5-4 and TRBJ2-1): ETGVTQSPTHLIKTRGQQVTLRCSSQSGHNTVSWYQQALGQGPQFIFQYYREEENGRGNFPPRFSGLQFPNYSSELNVNALELDDSALYLCASSLGTGDNEQFFGPGTRLTVL.

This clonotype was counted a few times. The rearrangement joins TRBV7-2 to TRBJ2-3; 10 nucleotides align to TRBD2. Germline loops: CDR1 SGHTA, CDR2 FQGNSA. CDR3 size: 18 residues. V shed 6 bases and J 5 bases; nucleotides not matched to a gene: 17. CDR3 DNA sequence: TGTGCCAGCAGTTCGCCTAGGGGGGGGAGCGGGAGGGGAGATACGCAGTATTTT. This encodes CASSSPRGGSGRGDTQYF.

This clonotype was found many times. CDR3 bases: TGTGCCAGCAGTTTAAGCACAAGCGGTCAAGAGACCCAGTACTTC. The encoded protein is CASSLSTSGQETQYF. The chain couples TRBV12-3 or TRBV12-4 to TRBJ2-5; TRBD2 might be the D (5 bases). The length of the CDR3 is 15 residues. The V end lost 2 bases, the J end lost 2 bases, and 12 bases lay between the germline ends.

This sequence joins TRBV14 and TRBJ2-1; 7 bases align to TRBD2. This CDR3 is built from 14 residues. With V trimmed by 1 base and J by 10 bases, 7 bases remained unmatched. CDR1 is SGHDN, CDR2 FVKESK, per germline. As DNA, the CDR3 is TGTGCCAGCAGCCAAGGAAGCCTAGCGGTAGAGCAGTTCTTC. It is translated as CASSQGSLAVEQFF.

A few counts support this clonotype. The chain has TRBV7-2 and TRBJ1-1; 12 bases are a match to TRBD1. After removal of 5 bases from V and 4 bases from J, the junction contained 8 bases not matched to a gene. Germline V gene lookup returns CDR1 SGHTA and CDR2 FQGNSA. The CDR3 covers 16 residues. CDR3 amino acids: CASSRRPGQGATEAFF. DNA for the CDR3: TGTGCCAGCAGCCGCCGTCCGGGACAGGGGGCCACTGAAGCTTTCTTT.

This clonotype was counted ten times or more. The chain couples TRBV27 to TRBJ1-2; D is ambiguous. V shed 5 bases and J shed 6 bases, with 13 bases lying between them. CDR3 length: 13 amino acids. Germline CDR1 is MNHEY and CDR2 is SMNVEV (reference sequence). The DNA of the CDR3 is TGTGCCAGCAGTCCGCAGCTGATCCATGGCTACACCTTC. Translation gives CASSPQLIHGYTF.